The clone carrying this T cell receptor beta chain was recorded a few times. A single base separates this from a much larger clone, so it may be a read error. This specimen belongs to a study of tumor-infiltrating lymphocytes in primary liver carcinoma. CDR1 and CDR2 (germline): SGHVS, FQNEAQ. The CDR3 loop spans 15 amino acids. Synthesis of TCR beta cDNA was carried out from about 0.55 ug total RNA with a constant-region primer. TCR beta libraries came from three nested multiplex PCR rounds using slightly modified ARM-PCR. Two initial PCR rounds of roughly 10 cycles each paired TRBV1-TRBV30 forward primers with a C-beta reverse primer. TCRdb itself ran the multiplex PCR reads through MiXCR, one entry per CDR3 protein. The sample holds approximately 76,000 distinct CDR3 sequences, around 75% seen once. RNA and DNA were co-extracted from around 18-30 mg of unsorted bulk tissue.

V gene TRBV7-8 combines with J gene TRBJ2-6; weak D call: TRBD1 (5 bases). Sample: liver tumor tissue from sampling region 4. Subset denoted: tumor region T4, right-lateral pole. The TCR was taken from an older woman with primary liver carcinoma and hepatitis B virus infection. Here the CDR3 DNA reads TGTGCCAGCACCCCCGACGGGCCTGGGGCCGACGTCCTGACTTTC. It is translated as CASTPDGPGADVLTF.